The 25 T cell receptor beta chains reported below all come from one sample, sequenced in a study of T cells in Graves' hyperthyroidism and ophthalmopathy. RNA transcripts were the template for amplifying TCR beta CDR3 regions. Carried out on the TCR CDR3, a first-round RT-PCR used the HTBI primer set. TCRdb recomputed calls from the multiplex PCR reads with MiXCR, one row per CDR3 protein. The sample holds hundreds of thousands of distinct CDR3 sequences, around a quarter seen once. The sample was blood. Source of these receptors: a woman between 25 and 40 years old with Graves' ophthalmopathy.

This clonotype was recorded many times. The V and J genes are TRBV6-1 and TRBJ1-1; the D is unclear. The CDR3 consists of 15 residues. CDR1 and CDR2 from the germline V gene are MNHNS and SASEGT. Trimming took off 5 bases at V and 0 bases at J, with 13 bases between the two ends. CDR3 DNA sequence: TGTGCCAGCAGTCCCCCGGACGTTTTGAACACTGAAGCTTTCTTT. Its translation is CASSPPDVLNTEAFF.

This clonotype was seen a few times. The chain is built from TRBV3-1 and TRBJ2-5; 9 nucleotides line up with TRBD2. The trim removed 0 bases at V and 2 bases at J, leaving 7 bases unmatched. The CDR3 totals 17 residues. Germline CDR1 LGHDT, CDR2 YNNKEL (reference sequence). The CDR3 nucleotides read TGTGCCAGCAGCCAAGACCGGTGGCGGGGGGGTCAAGAGACCCAGTACTTC. This translates into CASSQDRWRGGQETQYF.

The sample holds many counts of this clonotype. The chain has TRBV30 and TRBJ2-5, with 8 bases matching TRBD1. Germline loops: CDR1 GTSNPN, CDR2 SVGIG (reference sequence). The V gene end was trimmed by 4 bases and the J gene end by 2 bases; junction bases not matched to a gene: 9. The CDR3 totals 15 residues. The CDR3 nucleotides read TGTGCCTGGAACAGCAACCACAGGGGGCAAGAGACCCAGTACTTC. It specifies CAWNSNHRGQETQYF.

The chain carries TRBV6-1 and TRBJ2-7; 10 bases map to TRBD2. CDR1 and CDR2 from the germline V gene are MNHNS and SASEGT. V dropped 4 bases and J dropped 0; count of bases not matched to a gene: 6. This CDR3 is built from 16 residues. The CDR3 sequence: CASSAGLAVSSYEQYF. DNA for the CDR3: TGTGCCAGCAGTGCTGGACTAGCGGTTTCCTCCTACGAGCAGTACTTC.

This rearrangement joins TRBV15 to TRBJ2-5, with TRBD2 identical over 7 bases. The trim removed 0 bases at V and 4 bases at J, leaving 5 bases unmatched. CDR3 length: 15 amino acids. Per germline, CDR1 LNHNV and CDR2 YYDKDF (reference sequence). The CDR3 spells CATSRDTGGRETQYF. The CDR3 coding sequence is TGTGCCACCAGCAGAGATACCGGGGGGAGAGAGACCCAGTACTTC.

This clonotype was counted ten times or more. The chain recombines TRBV2 with TRBJ1-2; 9 nucleotides align to TRBD1. CDR3 length equals 17 residues. V shed 6 bases, J shed 4 bases, and the junction held 15 bases outside the gene matches. Per the germline V gene, CDR1 is SNHLY and CDR2 is FYNNEI. The CDR3 reads CASRISGTGLISYGYTF. The CDR3 nucleotides read TGTGCCAGCAGGATTTCCGGGACAGGGTTGATTTCCTATGGCTACACCTTC.

This clonotype appeared many times. The rearrangement uses TRBV7-9 and TRBJ1-1; D gene unclear. CDR1 is SEHNR, CDR2 FQNEAQ, per germline (reference sequence). V was trimmed by 1 base and J by 1 base, leaving 7 bases between them. The CDR3 spans 14 residues. The CDR3 coding sequence is TGTGCCAGCAGCTTAGAGGTCCCGAACACTGAAGCTTTCTTT. Amino acids: CASSLEVPNTEAFF.

This clonotype was counted at least ten times. The rearrangement uses TRBV6-5 and TRBJ2-7; possibly TRBD2 for D (6 bases). Trimming took 5 bases from V and 6 from J, leaving 17 bases between them. This CDR3 is built from 14 residues. Germline assignment: CDR1 MNHEY and CDR2 SVGAGI. CDR3 nucleotide sequence: TGTGCCAGCAGTCCCCCGGCGGGACCGGCCGAGCAGTACTTC. Its translation: CASSPPAGPAEQYF.

The rearrangement links TRBV7-9 to TRBJ2-5; no firm D call. CDR3 length: 17 amino acids. Germline assignment: CDR1 SEHNR and CDR2 FQNEAQ (reference sequence). The V end lost 4 bases, the J end lost 0 bases, and 18 bases lay between the germline ends. The CDR3 DNA follows: TGTGCCAGCAGCTCGCCCCCCAGGACCAGGTACCAAGAGACCCAGTACTTC. This translates into CASSSPPRTRYQETQYF.

Many counts were recorded for this clonotype. The chain uses TRBV2 and TRBJ1-2; D not certain. Germline loops: CDR1 SNHLY, CDR2 FYNNEI. V was trimmed by 7 bases and J by 2 bases, leaving 14 bases between them. The CDR3 consists of 14 residues. The CDR3 bases are TGTGCCAGCAACGTTGGACGGGGAAACTATGGCTACACCTTC. Amino acid sequence: CASNVGRGNYGYTF. Supplemented by reference TRBV2 and TRBJ1-2, the full variable domain reads EPEVTQTPSHQVTQMGQEVILRCVPISNHLYFYWYRQILGQKVEFLVSFYNNEISEKSEIFDDQFSVERPDGSNFTLKIRSTKLEDSAMYFCASNVGRGNYGYTFGSGTRLTVV.

The genes are TRBV2 and TRBJ1-6; no firm D call. Germline-derived CDR1 and CDR2 are SNHLY and FYNNEI. The CDR3 sequence is 12 residues long. The germline V and J ends were trimmed by 3 bases and 10 bases, with 7 bases remaining between them. The CDR3 reads CASSEEHSPLHF. DNA for the CDR3: TGTGCCAGCAGTGAGGAGCACTCACCCCTCCACTTT. The full variable domain, its missing parts supplied by reference TRBV2 and TRBJ1-6, is EPEVTQTPSHQVTQMGQEVILRCVPISNHLYFYWYRQILGQKVEFLVSFYNNEISEKSEIFDDQFSVERPDGSNFTLKIRSTKLEDSAMYFCASSEEHSPLHFGNGTRLTVT.

The rearrangement joins TRBV4-2 to TRBJ2-5; D call uncertain. Germline V gene lookup returns CDR1 LGHNA and CDR2 YNFKEQ. V was cut by 0 bases and J by 4 bases, with 9 bases left in between. The CDR3 sequence is 14 residues long. CDR3 amino acids: CASSQDWPGETQYF. The CDR3 nucleotides are TGTGCCAGCAGCCAAGATTGGCCAGGAGAGACCCAGTACTTC.

The genes are TRBV5-5 and TRBJ2-5; 11 bases align to TRBD2. This CDR3 comprises 16 residues. From germline, CDR1 is SGHKS and CDR2 YYEKEE (reference sequence). Trimming at V came to 7 bases and at J to 4 bases, leaving 12 bases not matched to a gene. CDR3 DNA sequence: TGTGCCAGCGCTTTGCTAGCGGGGGGCCGGGGAGAGACCCAGTACTTC. Its protein product is CASALLAGGRGETQYF.

The table lists this clonotype with many counts. The CDR3 reads CASSPLQTEAFF. CDR3 DNA: TGTGCCAGCAGTCCTCTCCAAACTGAAGCTTTCTTT. The chain combines TRBV28 with TRBJ1-1, with D unclear. The ends were cut back, 5 bases at V and 5 bases at J, with 9 bases in the middle. Germline assignment: CDR1 MDHEN and CDR2 SYDVKM. The CDR3 spans 12 residues.

This clonotype was seen more than once but under ten times. V is TRBV25-1 and J is TRBJ1-2, with a possible D match to TRBD1 (5 bases). Germline CDR1 and CDR2: MGHDK and SYGVNS. This CDR3 contains 14 residues. The V end lost 5 bases, the J end lost 6 bases, and 16 bases lay between the germline ends. The CDR3: CASSLSQGYNGYTF. The DNA of the CDR3 is TGTGCCAGCAGTTTGTCGCAGGGTTATAATGGCTACACCTTC.

This clonotype was seen once. The V gene is TRBV15, the J gene TRBJ1-1; the D is unclear. V was clipped by 4 bases and J by 3 bases, with 9 bases between them. This CDR3 is built from 13 residues. Per the germline V gene, CDR1 is LNHNV and CDR2 is YYDKDF (reference sequence). The CDR3 DNA reads as TGTGCCACCAGCAAGGCGGGTGACACTGAAGCTTTCTTT. This gives the protein CATSKAGDTEAFF.

This clonotype was observed many times. The CDR3 sequence is CASSERTRPETQYF. The DNA of the CDR3 is TGTGCCAGCAGTGAACGTACTCGGCCCGAGACCCAGTACTTC. The chain combines TRBV2 with TRBJ2-5; D ambiguous. The V gene lost 2 bases and the J gene lost 5 bases, with 12 bases spanning the gap. Germline V gives CDR1 SNHLY, CDR2 FYNNEI. The CDR3 sequence is 14 residues long.

This clonotype occurred many times. The genes are TRBV12-3 or TRBV12-4 and TRBJ2-2, with 9 positions matching TRBD1. The CDR3 totals 15 residues. V was clipped by 6 bases and J by 4 bases; unmatched bases: 6. CDR3: CASSRTGVGTGELFF. DNA of the CDR3: TGTGCCAGCAGCCGGACAGGGGTTGGCACCGGGGAGCTGTTTTTT.

This clonotype was seen at least ten times. The gene calls are TRBV28 and TRBJ2-7; TRBD2 matches 14 bases. V gave up 5 bases and J gave up 9 bases; unmatched junction bases: 6. Germline V gene data show CDR1 as MDHEN and CDR2 as SYDVKM. This CDR3 is 14 amino acids long. CDR3 protein: CASSLTSGGASQYF. The CDR3 DNA follows: TGTGCCAGCAGTCTGACTAGCGGGGGGGCCTCGCAGTACTTC.

This clonotype came up many times. In DNA form, the CDR3 reads TGTGCCTGGAGATCAGGGATCTATAGCAATCAGCCCCAGCATTTT. Its translation: CAWRSGIYSNQPQHF. The rearrangement uses TRBV30 and TRBJ1-5, with D maybe TRBD1 (5 bases). Germline assignment: CDR1 GTSNPN and CDR2 SVGIG (reference sequence). The CDR3 has 15 residues. V shed 3 bases and J shed 0 bases, with 12 bases lying between them.

This clonotype was seen repeatedly, ten times or more. CDR3 sequence (DNA): TGTGCCAGCAGCTCCGGGATGAACACTGAAGCTTTCTTT. Encoded protein: CASSSGMNTEAFF. This chain connects TRBV7-3 to TRBJ1-1; D remains ambiguous. The CDR3 contains 13 residues. CDR1 is SGHTA, CDR2 FQGTGA, per germline. Trimming took 4 bases from V and 0 from J, leaving 6 bases between them.

This clonotype has a count of ten or more. The V call is TRBV3-1, the J call TRBJ2-5, with D possibly being TRBD2 (6 bases). From germline, CDR1 is LGHDT and CDR2 YNNKEL (reference sequence). CDR3 length: 17 amino acids. Trimming shortened V by 0 bases and J by 2 bases, and 16 bases separated the two germline ends. In DNA form, the CDR3 reads TGTGCCAGCAGCCAAGATAATGATAGCGGAGCTCAAGAGACCCAGTACTTC. Translated: CASSQDNDSGAQETQYF.

The chain combines TRBV9 with TRBJ1-5, with a tentative D call TRBD1 (5 bases). The CDR3 runs to 15 residues. The V and J ends lost 3 bases and 2 bases respectively, with 12 bases between them. Germline CDR1 reads SGDLS; CDR2 reads YYNGEE. The CDR3 loop is CASSAGAGGNQPQHF. In nucleotides, the CDR3 is TGTGCCAGCAGCGCCGGGGCTGGTGGCAATCAGCCCCAGCATTTT.

This chain connects TRBV20-1 to TRBJ2-5, with TRBD2 identical over 7 bases. This CDR3 is built from 15 residues. V lost 1 base and J lost 2; bases outside the gene matches: 7. Germline CDR1 DFQATT, CDR2 SNEGSKA (reference sequence). The CDR3 here is CSARVWRGFQETQYF. CDR3 nucleotides: TGCAGTGCTAGAGTATGGCGGGGGTTTCAAGAGACCCAGTACTTC.

For the CDR3, the DNA is TGTGCCAGCAGCTCGGGACAGGGGGCGCGTCGAGTAGAGACCCAGTACTTC. Protein: CASSSGQGARRVETQYF. The V call is TRBV5-8, the J call TRBJ2-5; 12 bases agree with TRBD1. The germline V gene encodes CDR1 SGHTS and CDR2 YDEGEE. The trim removed 3 bases at V and 4 bases at J, leaving 10 bases unmatched. This CDR3 has 17 residues.